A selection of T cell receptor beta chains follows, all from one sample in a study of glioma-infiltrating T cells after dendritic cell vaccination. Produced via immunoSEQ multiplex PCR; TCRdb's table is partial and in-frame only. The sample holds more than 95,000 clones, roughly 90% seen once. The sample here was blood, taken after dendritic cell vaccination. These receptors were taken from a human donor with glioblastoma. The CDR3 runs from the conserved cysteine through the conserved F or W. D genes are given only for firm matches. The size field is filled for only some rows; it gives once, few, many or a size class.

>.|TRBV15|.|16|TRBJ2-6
TGTGCCACCAGCAGAGATCCGTTCTCTGGGGCCAACGTCCTGACTTTC
CATSRDPFSGANVLTF
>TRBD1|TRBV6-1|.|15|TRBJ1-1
TGTGCCAGCCCAAAGGAGGGGACAGCGAACACTGAAGCTTTCTTT
CASPKEGTANTEAFF
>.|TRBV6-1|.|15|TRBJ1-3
TGTGCCAGCAGTAGGAGTTTGGCTCCTGGAAACACCATATATTTT
CASSRSLAPGNTIYF
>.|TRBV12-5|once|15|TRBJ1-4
TGTGCTAGTGGTTTCGGTACAGGGTTAAGAGAAAAACTGTTTTTT
CASGFGTGLREKLFF
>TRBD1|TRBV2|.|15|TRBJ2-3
TGTGCCAGCAGTAAGAGGACAGGGGGCGCAGATACGCAGTATTTT
CASSKRTGGADTQYF
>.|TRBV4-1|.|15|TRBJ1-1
TGCGCCAGCAGCCAAGCTTGGGGGCCGGGCACTGAAGCTTTCTTT
CASSQAWGPGTEAFF
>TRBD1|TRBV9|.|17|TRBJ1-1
TGTGCCAGCAGCGCACCGGGACAGGGGCCGCTTAACACTGAAGCTTTCTTT
CASSAPGQGPLNTEAFF
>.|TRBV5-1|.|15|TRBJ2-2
TGCGCCAGCAGCTCCGCAGACAGTAGCACCGGGGAGCTGTTTTTT
CASSSADSSTGELFF
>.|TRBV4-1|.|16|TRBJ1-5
TGCGCCAGCAGCCAAGGGGCGCAGGGTATCGATCAGCCCCAGCATTTT
CASSQGAQGIDQPQHF
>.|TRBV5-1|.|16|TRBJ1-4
TGCGCCAGCAGCTTGTACGGGATTGGAGAAGAGGAAAAACTGTTTTTT
CASSLYGIGEEEKLFF
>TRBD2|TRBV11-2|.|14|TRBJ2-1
TGTGCCAGCAGCCCGGGACTAGCGAGCAATGAGCAGTTCTTC
CASSPGLASNEQFF
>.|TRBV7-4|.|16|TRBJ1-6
TGTGCCAGCAGTCACCAGGGTTTCGGTCCGGACTCACCCCTCCACTTT
CASSHQGFGPDSPLHF
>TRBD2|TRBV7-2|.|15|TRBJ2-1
TGTGCCAGCAGCCCAAGCGGGGGGGCCATCTATGAGCAGTTCTTC
CASSPSGGAIYEQFF
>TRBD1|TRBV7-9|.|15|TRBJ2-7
TGTGCCAGCAGCTTAGATGGGGACACGACAGGGGGCGAATACTTC
CASSLDGDTTGGEYF
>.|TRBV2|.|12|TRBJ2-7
TGTGCCTCGGGGCTAGCGAGCTACGAGCAGTACTTC
CASGLASYEQYF
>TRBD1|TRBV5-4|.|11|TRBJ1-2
TGTGCCAGCAGCGGTACAGGGGCTCCTTCTTTC
CASSGTGAPSF
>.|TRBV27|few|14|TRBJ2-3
TGTGCCAGCAGTTTTGCAGGGCCCACAGATACGCAGTATTTT
CASSFAGPTDTQYF
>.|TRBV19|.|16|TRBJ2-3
TGTGCCAGTAGTATAGGCTGGCGGGACCTCACAGATACGCAGTATTTT
CASSIGWRDLTDTQYF
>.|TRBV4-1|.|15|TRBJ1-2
TGCGCCAGCAGCCCGACCCAACAGGGAATAGTTGGCTACACCTTC
CASSPTQQGIVGYTF
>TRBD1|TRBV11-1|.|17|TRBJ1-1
TGTGCCAGCAGCCCCCGGGACAGGGGAGTGAAGAACACTGAAGCTTTCTTT
CASSPRDRGVKNTEAFF
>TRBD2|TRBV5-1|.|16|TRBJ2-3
TGCGCCAGCAGCTTCCCTACTAGCGCCAACACAGATACGCAGTATTTT
CASSFPTSANTDTQYF
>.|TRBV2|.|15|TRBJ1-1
TGTGCCACCGAACCCTTCGCCAGGGGGAACACTGAAGCTTTCTTT
CATEPFARGNTEAFF
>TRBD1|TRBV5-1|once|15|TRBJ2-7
TGCGCCAGCAGCGTATCAATGGACAGGGGAAACGAGCAGTACTTC
CASSVSMDRGNEQYF
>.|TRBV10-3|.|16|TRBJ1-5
TGTGCCATCAGTGAGAGGTTATCGGCGGTGGATCAGCCCCAGCATTTT
CAISERLSAVDQPQHF
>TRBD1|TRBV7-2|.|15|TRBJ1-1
TGTGCCAGCAGCACTAGGACAGGGTATAGTTCTGAAGCTTTCTTT
CASSTRTGYSSEAFF
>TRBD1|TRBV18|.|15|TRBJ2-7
TGTGCCAGCTCACCAGGGACAGGGGGCGTCCACGAGCAGTACTTC
CASSPGTGGVHEQYF
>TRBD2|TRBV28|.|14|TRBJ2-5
TGTGCCAGCCGCACACAGCGGGAGCAAGAGACCCAGTACTTC
CASRTQREQETQYF
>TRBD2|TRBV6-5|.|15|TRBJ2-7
TGTGCCAGCAGCCCAGGACTAGCGGGGGAGTACGAGCAGTACTTC
CASSPGLAGEYEQYF
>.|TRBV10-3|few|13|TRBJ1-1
TGTGCCATCAGCTGGGCCGAGAACACTGAAGCTTTCTTT
CAISWAENTEAFF
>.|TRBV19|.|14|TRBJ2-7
TGTGCCAGTAGTATAGAGCGGGGGCTCGGGGAGCAGTACTTC
CASSIERGLGEQYF
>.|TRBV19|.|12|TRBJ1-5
TGTGCCTCGGGAGCTCCTAATCAGCCCCAGCATTTT
CASGAPNQPQHF
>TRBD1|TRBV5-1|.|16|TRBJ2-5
TGCGCCAGCAGCCCCGGGGACAGGGATGCCCAAGAGACCCAGTACTTC
CASSPGDRDAQETQYF
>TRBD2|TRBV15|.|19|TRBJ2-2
TGTGCCACCAGCAGAGTCTTGGGACTAGCGAACGCGAACACCGGGGAGCTGTTTTTT
CATSRVLGLANANTGELFF
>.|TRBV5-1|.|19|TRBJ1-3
TGCGCCAGCAGCATCCGGCGACTACGGGACTCTCACTCTGGAAACACCATATATTTT
CASSIRRLRDSHSGNTIYF
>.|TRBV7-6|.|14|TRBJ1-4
TGTGCCAGCAGCTTTCAGGGTCGGAATGAAAAACTGTTTTTT
CASSFQGRNEKLFF
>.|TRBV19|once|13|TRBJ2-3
TGTGCCAGTAGCGACGTAGCCACAGATACGCAGTATTTT
CASSDVATDTQYF
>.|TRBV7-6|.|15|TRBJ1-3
TGTGCCAGCAGCTCCCCAGGGGCTACTGGAAACACCATATATTTT
CASSSPGATGNTIYF
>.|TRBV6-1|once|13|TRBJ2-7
TGTGCCAGCAGTGAGTTTGTCTACTACGAGCAGTACTTC
CASSEFVYYEQYF
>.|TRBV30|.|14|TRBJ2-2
TGTGCCTGGAGCTTAGGACAGCCCACCGGGGAGCTGTTTTTT
CAWSLGQPTGELFF